The present TCR beta chain was sequenced within a study of T cells after yellow fever vaccination. The wider study: SMART-Seq v4 Ultra Low Input served to prepare low-cell-number fractions. Study results and limitations: Boosting was followed by the reappearance of most primary-vaccination clones (just under 97% CD4, about 90% CD8). Clonotypes shared by both compartments, CD4 and CD8, made up a small share.

A process of 5'RACE template switching, which added a universal primer site and UMIs, was used to make TCR cDNA. TCRdb reprocessed the 5' RACE reads via MiXCR and lists one record per CDR3 protein. Here the sample spans about 630,000 distinct CDR3 sequences, over 9% being singletons. In its sample, this clonotype was seen a few times. Its target is not known. With 2 bases removed from V and 5 bases from J, the gap between germline ends came to 13 bases. Germline CDR1 is MNHEY and CDR2 is SVGEGT. CDR3 size: 15 residues. The J gene is TRBJ1-5, the V gene TRBV6-2 or TRBV6-3; D possibly corresponds to TRBD1 (5 bases). This TCR came from a man aged 30-40 years who received the YFV17D yellow fever vaccine. Sample: PBMCs, taken on the day of the yellow fever booster vaccination. The DNA for the CDR3 is TGTGCCAGCAGTTACGAGGGGACGCATGATCAGCCCCAGCATTTT. Translation gives CASSYEGTHDQPQHF.